This T cell receptor beta chain derives from a study of blood T cell repertoires in COVID-19. Across the study: Specimens from acute and convalescent COVID-19 originated in the United States, Italy and Spain.

The V gene's germline CDR1 is MNHEY and CDR2 SVGAGI. V dropped 4 bases and J dropped 0 bases, with 15 bases sitting between them. This CDR3 has 16 amino acids. Original processing methods: How many nucleated cells were present was estimated from reference gene primer amplification. The assay was immunoSEQ multiplex PCR, and TCRdb's table has in-frame clones only and misses some. V and J calls and clone size follow that table, whereas D and trimming were derived from the DNA. In the table there are around 330,000 clones, roughly 89% of which are singletons. Membership in each cohort depended on participant-reported clinical history.

The chain joins TRBV6-5 to TRBJ1-2; D possibly corresponds to TRBD1 (6 bases). Sequencing was carried out using PBMCs or T cells enriched from blood (not recorded which). This TCR was sampled from a man in his sixties who had recovered from COVID-19. The CDR3 nucleotides read TGTGCCAGCAGTTCACCCGGGACAAGACCTAACTATGGCTACACCTTC. It yields the protein CASSSPGTRPNYGYTF.